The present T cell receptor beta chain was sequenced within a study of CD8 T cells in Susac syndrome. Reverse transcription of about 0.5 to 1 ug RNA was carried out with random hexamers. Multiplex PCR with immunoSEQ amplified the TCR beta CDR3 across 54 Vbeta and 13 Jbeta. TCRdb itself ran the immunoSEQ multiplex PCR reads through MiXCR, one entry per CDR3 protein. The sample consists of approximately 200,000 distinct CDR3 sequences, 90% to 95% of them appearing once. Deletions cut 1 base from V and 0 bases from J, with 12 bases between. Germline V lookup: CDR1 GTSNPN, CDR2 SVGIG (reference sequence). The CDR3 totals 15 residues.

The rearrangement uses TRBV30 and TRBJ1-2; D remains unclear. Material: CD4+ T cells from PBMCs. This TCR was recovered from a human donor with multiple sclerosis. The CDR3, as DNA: TGTGCCTGGAGTGATCCGGGGATGACTAACTATGGCTACACCTTC. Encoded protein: CAWSDPGMTNYGYTF.